The subject of this entry is one T cell receptor beta chain. This CDR3 spans 15 amino acids. In germline, CDR1 is DFQATT, CDR2 SNEGSKA (reference sequence). Trimming cost V 0 bases and J 5 bases; bases outside gene matches: 10. These data are taken from a study of response to subunit inactivated influenza vaccine. Each CDR3 protein is one row after TCRdb ran MiXCR on the RT-PCR reads. The repertoire holds about 540,000 distinct CDR3 sequences, with 20% to 25% as singletons. These data were also reused for a study on T cells expressing NK-cell markers. That paper adds: TCR beta libraries carry UMIs added by 5'RACE template switching. One of the eight sequenced donors was seronegative, whereas the other seven were HCMV-seropositive. Of the CD8+ T cells in about 6 donors, roughly 1.0-7.5% belonged to dominant NKG2C+ clonotypes. Leadership of the CD3+CD56-NKG2C+ fraction also belonged to these clonotypes in four donors.

The rearrangement links TRBV20-1 to TRBJ2-7; TRBD2 matches at 7 bases. This material consisted of CD4+ T cells sorted from PBMCs, taken about 11 days after vaccination. This sequence originates from a man in his fifties or sixties who received an inactivated influenza vaccine. The CDR3 loop reads CSAREGGARSHEQYF. The CDR3 DNA sequence: TGCAGTGCTAGAGAGGGAGGGGCGCGTTCCCACGAGCAGTACTTC.